Sequencing of this TCR beta chain was carried out in a study of blood T cell repertoires in COVID-19. Overall study: Whether acute or convalescent, the COVID-19 samples came from the United States, Italy and Spain. PBMCs, B-cell-depleted T cells, or T cells provided the cDNA or gDNA that made up the material.

Here immunoSEQ multiplex PCR was the method, and the copy in TCRdb shows in-frame clones only, minus some. The repertoire has over 150,000 clones, about 85% of them found once; the top ten carry under 7.5%. Germline CDR1 and CDR2: SGHTA and FQGTGA. With V trimmed by 5 bases and J by 4 bases, 8 bases remained unmatched. CDR3 length: 16 amino acids. The clonotype was recovered from a man of 80 years or more with COVID-19, enrolled during active disease. The rearrangement joins TRBV7-3 to TRBJ2-1; 10 bases line up with TRBD2. The sample taken for sequencing was peripheral blood. The CDR3 spells CASSPLNSGGYNEQFF. As DNA, the CDR3 is TGTGCCAGCAGCCCTCTTAATAGCGGGGGGTACAATGAGCAGTTCTTC.